This T cell receptor (beta chain) was profiled in a study of blood T cell repertoires in COVID-19. In the study overall: Samples of COVID-19 (acute and convalescent) were obtained from the United States, Italy and Spain. PBMCs, B-cell-depleted T cells, or T cells were the source of the cDNA or gDNA that made up the material.

Per the study methods: Reference gene primers were amplified, and this amplification served to estimate nucleated cell counts. The repertoire was sequenced with immunoSEQ multiplex PCR; TCRdb's copy has only in-frame clones and lacks some. That table furnishes V, J and clone size, whereas the DNA furnished D and trimming. The repertoire has approximately 240,000 clones, 84% of them found once; the top ten carry approximately 18%. In germline, CDR1 is SGHNT, CDR2 YYREEE (reference sequence). There are 14 residues in the CDR3. V gave up 4 bases and J gave up 0 bases; unmatched junction bases: 4. This clonotype was sampled from a woman of 80 years or more with active or convalescent COVID-19. This chain joins TRBV5-4 and TRBJ2-7, with 7 bases identical to TRBD1. The source material was peripheral blood. The CDR3 protein is CASSPGQASYEQYF. The CDR3, as DNA: TGTGCCAGCAGCCCTGGACAGGCCTCCTACGAGCAGTACTTC.